Sequencing of this TCR beta chain was carried out in a study of cytomegalovirus exposure and HLA in healthy donors. Overall study results and limits: Among TCR beta chains, those listed as cytomegalovirus-associated numbered fewer than 200. No immune exposure information besides CMV serostatus was available. Analysis was carried out at a later point, and it linked a missense DCLRE1C variant to TCR beta V- and J-gene trimming.

Samples came from healthy bone marrow donors. To note about this clone: The antigen is undetermined.

Amplification used 60 Vbeta primers and 13 Jbeta primers. Profiling relied on immunoSEQ multiplex PCR, and the TCRdb table lists in-frame clones only, not all of them. There are some 98,000 clones in the sample; approximately 76% occur only once, and more than 1.5% lies in the top ten. Specimen: PBMCs. The sequence came from a man in his forties in good health and CMV-seronegative.

This chain's CDR3 is CASSSPGQNYEQYF. The DNA for the CDR3 is TGTGCCAGCAGCTCGCCGGGACAGAATTACGAGCAGTACTTC. This rearrangement joins TRBV7-9 to TRBJ2-7, with 7 bases that match TRBD1. Germline CDR1 reads SEHNR; CDR2 reads FQNEAQ (reference sequence). Losses at the gene ends were 4 bases for V and 4 bases for J; bases not matched to a gene: 7. The CDR3 is 14 residues long.